These T cell receptor beta chains were read from a single sample in a study of T cells after yellow fever vaccination. One entry per CDR3 protein, called by TCRdb with MiXCR from the 5' RACE reads. This sample has some 63,000 distinct CDR3 sequences; less than 8.5% occur once, and the top ten carry approximately 34%. Sequences were derived from CD8+ T cells sorted from PBMCs, sampled 15 days after the yellow fever booster vaccination. The source of these receptors is a man aged 25-45 years who received the YFV17D yellow fever vaccine. CDR3s include the opening cysteine and the closing phenylalanine or tryptophan. A D gene is named only where the DNA matches it firmly. Part of the rows lack a size; the others show once, few, many or a class for expanded clones.

clone size: many; V gene: TRBV7-3; J gene: TRBJ2-3; D gene: NA; CDR3 protein: CASALLGGTDTQYF; CDR3 DNA: TGTGCCAGCGCCCTTCTAGGGGGCACAGATACGCAGTATTTT
clone size: many; V gene: TRBV3-1; J gene: TRBJ2-1; D gene: NA; CDR3 protein: CASSSPSPSWGEQFF; CDR3 DNA: TGTGCCAGCAGCTCCCCCAGCCCCTCTTGGGGTGAGCAGTTCTTC
clone size: many; V gene: TRBV7-9; J gene: TRBJ1-5; D gene: NA; CDR3 protein: CASSLDGQPQHF; CDR3 DNA: TGTGCCAGCAGCTTAGACGGTCAGCCCCAGCATTTT
clone size: many; V gene: TRBV6-2/TRBV6-3; J gene: TRBJ2-1; D gene: NA; CDR3 protein: CASSYGLGGPLGEQFF; CDR3 DNA: TGTGCCAGCAGTTACGGTCTAGGGGGGCCCCTGGGTGAGCAGTTCTTC
clone size: many; V gene: TRBV19; J gene: TRBJ2-1; D gene: TRBD1; CDR3 protein: CASSIRTGPPDEQFF; CDR3 DNA: TGTGCCAGTAGTATTCGGACAGGGCCCCCCGATGAGCAGTTCTTC
clone size: many; V gene: TRBV6-5; J gene: TRBJ2-2; D gene: TRBD2; CDR3 protein: CASSYSRLAGLNTGELFF; CDR3 DNA: TGTGCCAGCAGTTACTCCCGGCTAGCGGGTTTGAACACCGGGGAGCTGTTTTTT
clone size: many; V gene: TRBV28; J gene: TRBJ2-5; D gene: NA; CDR3 protein: CASRTPRRETQYF; CDR3 DNA: TGTGCCAGCAGAACCCCTAGACGGGAGACCCAGTACTTC
clone size: many; V gene: TRBV20-1; J gene: TRBJ2-1; D gene: TRBD1; CDR3 protein: CSAPDRGLTESSYNEQFF; CDR3 DNA: TGCAGTGCACCAGACAGGGGCCTTACGGAGAGCTCCTACAATGAGCAGTTCTTC
clone size: many; V gene: TRBV7-9; J gene: TRBJ1-1; D gene: NA; CDR3 protein: CASSQNTEAFF; CDR3 DNA: TGTGCCAGCAGCCAAAACACTGAAGCTTTCTTT
clone size: many; V gene: TRBV5-1; J gene: TRBJ2-7; D gene: TRBD1; CDR3 protein: CASSPDRANEQYF; CDR3 DNA: TGCGCCAGCAGTCCTGACAGGGCCAACGAGCAGTACTTC
clone size: few; V gene: TRBV11-2; J gene: TRBJ2-3; D gene: NA; CDR3 protein: CASSLGARRDEPTDTQYF; CDR3 DNA: TGTGCCAGCAGCTTAGGGGCGAGGAGGGATGAACCCACAGATACGCAGTATTTT
clone size: many; V gene: TRBV7-8; J gene: TRBJ2-7; D gene: NA; CDR3 protein: CASSLVRFYDEQYF; CDR3 DNA: TGTGCCAGCAGCTTAGTCAGGTTCTATGACGAGCAGTACTTC
clone size: many; V gene: TRBV6-5; J gene: TRBJ1-4; D gene: TRBD1; CDR3 protein: CASLPGTGHPTNEKLFF; CDR3 DNA: TGTGCCAGCTTGCCCGGGACAGGACATCCAACTAATGAAAAACTGTTTTTT
clone size: many; V gene: TRBV6-2/TRBV6-3; J gene: TRBJ1-1; D gene: TRBD1; CDR3 protein: CASSYAGGSSEAFF; CDR3 DNA: TGTGCCAGCAGTTACGCAGGGGGCTCCTCCGAAGCTTTCTTT
clone size: many; V gene: TRBV14; J gene: TRBJ1-1; D gene: TRBD1; CDR3 protein: CASSQLLGQAFTEAFF; CDR3 DNA: TGTGCCAGCAGCCAATTACTGGGACAGGCTTTCACTGAAGCTTTCTTT
clone size: many; V gene: TRBV19; J gene: TRBJ2-1; D gene: NA; CDR3 protein: CASSKFGGGSYNEQFF; CDR3 DNA: TGTGCCAGTAGCAAATTCGGGGGAGGCTCCTACAATGAGCAGTTCTTC
clone size: many; V gene: TRBV20-1; J gene: TRBJ2-3; D gene: TRBD2; CDR3 protein: CSASWLAEGTDTQYF; CDR3 DNA: TGCAGTGCTAGTTGGCTAGCGGAAGGCACAGATACGCAGTATTTT
clone size: many; V gene: TRBV6-1; J gene: TRBJ2-1; D gene: NA; CDR3 protein: CASSETDYNEQFF; CDR3 DNA: TGTGCCAGCAGTGAAACCGACTACAATGAGCAGTTCTTC
clone size: many; V gene: TRBV7-8; J gene: TRBJ2-5; D gene: NA; CDR3 protein: CASFQLGQGETQYF; CDR3 DNA: TGTGCCAGCTTCCAGCTGGGGCAGGGAGAGACCCAGTACTTC
clone size: medium-sized; V gene: TRBV4-1; J gene: TRBJ1-1; D gene: NA; CDR3 protein: CASSTGVNTEAFF; CDR3 DNA: TGCGCCAGCAGCACAGGAGTCAACACTGAAGCTTTCTTT
clone size: many; V gene: TRBV27; J gene: TRBJ2-3; D gene: NA; CDR3 protein: CASSLLSNSDTQYF; CDR3 DNA: TGTGCCAGCAGTTTACTTTCTAATTCAGATACGCAGTATTTT
clone size: many; V gene: TRBV10-3; J gene: TRBJ2-5; D gene: NA; CDR3 protein: CAISEGPQETQYF; CDR3 DNA: TGTGCCATCAGTGAGGGTCCCCAAGAGACCCAGTACTTC
clone size: NA; V gene: TRBV6-2/TRBV6-3; J gene: TRBJ1-1; D gene: NA; CDR3 protein: CASRATGLEAFF; CDR3 DNA: TGTGCCAGCAGGGCAACAGGGTTAGAAGCTTTCTTT
clone size: many; V gene: TRBV6-2/TRBV6-3; J gene: TRBJ2-1; D gene: TRBD2; CDR3 protein: CASSYETGEGLADNEQFF; CDR3 DNA: TGTGCCAGCAGTTACGAGACAGGGGAGGGACTAGCGGACAATGAGCAGTTCTTC
clone size: few; V gene: TRBV29-1; J gene: TRBJ2-2; D gene: NA; CDR3 protein: CRRVAGPRTGELFF; CDR3 DNA: TGCAGAAGGGTGGCCGGGCCGCGGACCGGGGAGCTGTTTTTT
clone size: few; V gene: TRBV20-1; J gene: TRBJ2-1; D gene: TRBD2; CDR3 protein: CSAREGTSNEQFF; CDR3 DNA: TGCAGTGCTAGAGAAGGGACTAGCAATGAGCAGTTCTTC
clone size: many; V gene: TRBV20-1; J gene: TRBJ1-4; D gene: NA; CDR3 protein: CSVTAGLENEKLFF; CDR3 DNA: TGCAGTGTAACTGCTGGATTAGAAAATGAAAAACTGTTTTTT
clone size: few; V gene: TRBV15; J gene: TRBJ2-5; D gene: NA; CDR3 protein: CATSRPEGETQYF; CDR3 DNA: TGTGCCACCAGCAGACCAGAGGGGGAGACCCAGTACTTC
clone size: many; V gene: TRBV7-9; J gene: TRBJ2-1; D gene: TRBD2; CDR3 protein: CASSPPQAGVSNEQFF; CDR3 DNA: TGTGCCAGCAGCCCCCCCCAAGCGGGAGTAAGCAATGAGCAGTTCTTC
clone size: few; V gene: TRBV2; J gene: TRBJ2-5; D gene: NA; CDR3 protein: CASSPPETQYF; CDR3 DNA: TGTGCCAGCAGCCCCCCTGAGACCCAGTACTTC
clone size: many; V gene: TRBV4-1; J gene: TRBJ2-7; D gene: NA; CDR3 protein: CASSQDQTSGIQYF; CDR3 DNA: TGCGCCAGCAGCCAAGATCAAACTTCGGGGATTCAGTACTTC
clone size: few; V gene: TRBV5-6; J gene: TRBJ2-7; D gene: TRBD2; CDR3 protein: CASEGLAGTYEQYF; CDR3 DNA: TGTGCCAGCGAGGGACTAGCGGGAACCTACGAGCAGTACTTC
clone size: many; V gene: TRBV21-1; J gene: TRBJ2-7; D gene: NA; CDR3 protein: CASKRDRGRTRRSTYEQYF; CDR3 DNA: TGTGCCAGCAAGCGGGACAGGGGGCGAACGAGACGCTCGACCTACGAGCAGTACTTC
clone size: NA; V gene: TRBV12-3/TRBV12-4; J gene: TRBJ1-5; D gene: TRBD1; CDR3 protein: CASSPQGVNSNQPQHF; CDR3 DNA: TGTGCCAGCAGCCCACAGGGGGTAAATAGCAATCAGCCCCAGCATTTT
clone size: NA; V gene: TRBV4-3; J gene: TRBJ2-7; D gene: NA; CDR3 protein: CASSQVAPGASPNYEQYF; CDR3 DNA: TGCGCCAGCAGCCAAGTTGCCCCCGGGGCTAGCCCGAACTACGAGCAGTACTTC
clone size: many; V gene: TRBV29-1; J gene: TRBJ1-1; D gene: TRBD1; CDR3 protein: CSVSGGMNTEAFF; CDR3 DNA: TGCAGCGTTTCAGGGGGGATGAACACTGAAGCTTTCTTT
clone size: many; V gene: TRBV7-2; J gene: TRBJ2-6; D gene: NA; CDR3 protein: CARGGDSGANVLTF; CDR3 DNA: TGTGCCAGAGGGGGGGACTCTGGGGCCAACGTCCTGACTTTC